The 13 T cell receptor beta chains reported below all come from one sample, sequenced in a study of T cells of healthy individuals. TCRdb reprocessed the 5' RACE reads with MiXCR, giving one entry per CDR3 protein. The profile shows around 79,000 distinct CDR3 sequences, approximately 5.4% of them singletons. The source is a female donor in good health.

This clonotype was seen repeatedly, ten times or more. The chain uses TRBV15 and TRBJ1-5, with a possible D match to TRBD1 (5 bases). Trimming pared 8 bases from V and 5 bases from J, leaving 10 bases between. This CDR3 contains 12 residues. Per germline, CDR1 LNHNV and CDR2 YYDKDF (reference sequence). The CDR3 DNA reads TGTGCCACCGGTAGGGGAGATCAGCCCCAGCATTTT. It encodes CATGRGDQPQHF. The full variable domain, with the rest looked up from reference TRBV15 and TRBJ1-5, is DAMVIQNPRYQVTQFGKPVTLSCSQTLNHNVMYWYQQKSSQAPKLLFHYYDKDFNNEADTPDNFQSRRPNTSFCFLDIRSPGLGDTAMYLCATGRGDQPQHFGDGTRLSIL.

This clonotype was recorded at least ten times. The V gene is TRBV30, the J gene TRBJ2-3; 11 bases are shared with TRBD2. The ends lost 4 bases at V and 4 bases at J; junction bases unmatched: 7. From germline, CDR1 is GTSNPN and CDR2 SVGIG (reference sequence). The length of the CDR3 is 15 residues. The CDR3 DNA reads as TGTGCCTGGACTCGACTAGCGGGAATCGCAGATACGCAGTATTTT. It specifies CAWTRLAGIADTQYF.

This clonotype was observed at least ten times. The chain combines TRBV7-9 with TRBJ2-5; 10 nucleotides match TRBD2. The CDR3 is 16 residues long. V dropped 1 base and J dropped 6; count of bases not matched to a gene: 8. Germline V lookup: CDR1 SEHNR, CDR2 FQNEAQ (reference sequence). CDR3 region: CASSLGASGRAKTQYF. The CDR3 region has the DNA TGTGCCAGCAGCTTAGGGGCTAGCGGGAGAGCGAAGACCCAGTACTTC.

The sample holds a few counts of this clonotype. The chain recombines TRBV5-5 with TRBJ1-2; 7 bases are a match to TRBD1. This CDR3 comprises 17 residues. V shed 0 bases and J 3 bases; nucleotides not matched to a gene: 11. Germline CDR1 and CDR2: SGHKS and YYEKEE (reference sequence). This CDR3 reads CASSLESSRGGDYGYTF. CDR3 DNA sequence: TGTGCCAGCAGCTTGGAGTCGTCCAGGGGGGGAGACTATGGCTACACCTTC.

This clonotype appeared many times. The chain carries TRBV20-1 and TRBJ2-1, with 13 bases lining up with TRBD2. Germline trimming cut 6 bases from V and 6 bases from J; bases unmatched to any gene: 5. Germline V gene data show CDR1 as DFQATT and CDR2 as SNEGSKA (reference sequence). The CDR3 covers 14 residues. The CDR3 DNA sequence: TGCAGTGCCCTAGGACTAGCGGGAGCCAATGAGCAGTTCTTC. Protein sequence: CSALGLAGANEQFF.

The table lists this clonotype with many counts. The chain couples TRBV7-2 to TRBJ2-7; TRBD2 matches at 13 bases. The length of the CDR3 is 15 residues. From germline, CDR1 is SGHTA and CDR2 FQGNSA. V lost 5 bases and J lost 2; bases outside the gene matches: 3. The CDR3 here is CASSLGLAGTYEQYF. CDR3 coding DNA: TGTGCCAGCAGCCTGGGACTAGCGGGGACCTACGAGCAGTACTTC.

Details on this clonotype: A much larger clone sits a single nucleotide away, making a read error possible. The V gene is TRBV6-2 or TRBV6-3, the J gene TRBJ1-1; D is undetermined. Germline V gene lookup returns CDR1 MNHEY and CDR2 SVGEGT. The V and J ends lost 5 bases and 1 base respectively, with 14 bases between them. The length of the CDR3 is 15 residues. In nucleotides, the CDR3 is TGTGCCAGCAGTCACACACCGGGAAAGAACACTGAAGCTTTCTTT. It is translated as CASSHTPGKNTEAFF.

The J gene is TRBJ2-7, the V gene TRBV10-3; tentative D call: TRBD2 (6 bases). V was clipped by 2 bases and J by 4 bases, with 27 bases between them. Per germline, CDR1 ENHRY and CDR2 SYGVKD. The CDR3 runs 19 residues. The DNA for the CDR3 is TGTGCCATCAGTGAGCCCCGATCCCCTTGGGGTAGCGGAATTTACGAGCAGTACTTC. Translated: CAISEPRSPWGSGIYEQYF.

This clonotype was detected ten times or more. V and J are TRBV2 and TRBJ2-3; perhaps D is TRBD1 or TRBD2 (5 bases each). V lost 0 bases and J lost 0, with 13 bases in between. Germline loops: CDR1 SNHLY, CDR2 FYNNEI. This CDR3 contains 17 residues. DNA of the CDR3: TGTGCCAGCAGTGAAGCTCGGGACGTCGATAGCACAGATACGCAGTATTTT. Residues: CASSEARDVDSTDTQYF.

A few counts support this clonotype. V gene TRBV7-2 combines with J gene TRBJ2-1; TRBD2 matches at 8 bases. CDR1 and CDR2 from the germline V gene are SGHTA and FQGNSA. Trimming at V came to 4 bases and at J to 0 bases, leaving 8 bases not matched to a gene. The CDR3 totals 17 residues. CDR3 DNA sequence: TGTGCCAGCAGCTCGGGACTAGTCGGCCCCTCCTACAATGAGCAGTTCTTC. This encodes CASSSGLVGPSYNEQFF.

This chain joins TRBV2 and TRBJ1-1, with D maybe TRBD1 (6 bases). This CDR3 is built from 16 residues. CDR1 SNHLY and CDR2 FYNNEI come from the germline V gene. V lost 6 bases, J lost 1 base, and 18 bases lay in between. This chain's CDR3 is CASRRGGAETNTEAFF. The CDR3 nucleotides are TGTGCCAGCAGACGAGGGGGGGCGGAGACGAACACTGAAGCTTTCTTT.

The table lists this clonotype with a few counts. The chain joins TRBV7-2 to TRBJ2-1; 7 positions match TRBD1. The CDR3 covers 14 residues. V dropped 4 bases and J dropped 8; count of bases not matched to a gene: 8. Germline lookup yields CDR1 SGHTA and CDR2 FQGNSA. In DNA form, the CDR3 reads TGTGCCAGCAGCTCGCACCGACAGGGCTATGAGCAGTTCTTC. Translating gives CASSSHRQGYEQFF.

J is TRBJ2-4 and V is TRBV7-9, with 7 bases aligning to TRBD1. The CDR3 has 12 residues. The germline V gene encodes CDR1 SEHNR and CDR2 FQNEAQ (reference sequence). J gave up 11 bases and V 4 bases, and 5 bases lay outside the gene matches. CDR3 DNA: TGTGCCAGCAGCTCGAGGGACAGCGTTCAGTACTTC. It codes for CASSSRDSVQYF.